This T cell receptor beta chain was recorded in a study of blood T cell repertoires in COVID-19. The data were produced by immunoSEQ multiplex PCR, yet TCRdb's version contains in-frame clones alone and is incomplete. The data contain some 150,000 clones, about 88% of them seen just once; the ten biggest clones take up 2% to 3%. Germline CDR1 is MNHEY and CDR2 is SVGAGI. The CDR3 extends over 15 amino acids. V was pared by 6 bases and J by 5 bases, with 10 bases of the junction left unmatched. The rearrangement joins TRBV6-5 to TRBJ1-1; 9 bases align to TRBD1. This TCR came from a woman between 70 and 85 years old with acute or convalescent COVID-19. The sequenced sample was peripheral blood. DNA for the CDR3: TGTGCCAGCAGCTCCTTGACAGGGGGTAAGACTGAAGCTTTCTTT. It codes for CASSSLTGGKTEAFF.